Presented here are 23 T cell receptor beta chains from one specimen sequenced in a study of metastatic and nonmetastatic thyroid tumors (dated by TCRdb to about 2020). Library preparation used PCR. Sequencing relied on an Illumina HiSeq 4000. Using fastp at Q25 and MiXCR, TCRdb reprocessed the public reads and kept productive beta chains. The sample has over 45,000 clones on record, approximately 20% of them singletons. The top ten hold 3.8% of the sample. Before undergoing thyroid surgery, none of the patients had been given any kind of treatment. Input material: blood. The receptors were gathered from a male donor with papillary thyroid cancer or a benign thyroid nodule (not recorded which). Some clones in this sample may be carry-over from other donors' samples.

As to this clone: The junction and the germline gene differ at one end; a read error may be behind it. The chain recombines TRBV6-5 with TRBJ1-2, with D possibly matching TRBD1 (6 bases). The CDR3 covers 14 residues. Germline CDR1 MNHEY, CDR2 SVGAGI. The CDR3 DNA reads TGTGCCAGCAGTTCCTACCAGGGGAACTATGGCTACACTTTC. Translating it yields CASSSYQGNYGYTF.

In this sample, this clone turned up many times. The chain is built from TRBV10-3 and TRBJ1-6, with D uncertain. CDR1 ENHRY and CDR2 SYGVKD come from the germline V gene. Between the trimmed V and J ends, which lost 4 bases and 3 bases, there was a span of 7 bases. This CDR3 contains 14 residues. The CDR3 DNA reads TGTGCCATCAGTGTACACCACTATAATTCACCCCTCCACTTT. Translating it yields CAISVHHYNSPLHF.

In its sample, this clone was seen a few times. The chain has TRBV28 and TRBJ2-7, with D perhaps TRBD1 or TRBD2 (5 bases each). This CDR3 is 14 amino acids long. CDR1 is MDHEN, CDR2 SYDVKM, per germline. Trimming left V 5 bases short and J 2 bases short, with 13 bases between. CDR3 in amino acids: CASSLTREPYEQYF. CDR3 coding DNA: TGTGCCAGCAGTCTGACCAGGGAGCCCTACGAGCAGTACTTC.

This clone was recorded at least ten times. CDR3 sequence (DNA): TGTGCCAGTTACCTTGCGGGGAATTCACCCCTCCACTTT. It encodes CASYLAGNSPLHF. The chain combines TRBV6-1 with TRBJ1-6; no clear D. In germline, CDR1 is MNHNS, CDR2 SASEGT. The germline V and J ends were trimmed by 9 bases and 7 bases, with 13 bases remaining between them. There are 13 residues in the CDR3.

This clone has only a few counts. This rearrangement joins TRBV6-2 or TRBV6-3 to TRBJ2-7; TRBD2 matches 12 bases. Germline CDR1 reads MNHEY; CDR2 reads SVGEGT. This CDR3 comprises 16 residues. Trimming cost V 1 base and J 3 bases; bases outside gene matches: 4. As DNA, the CDR3 is TGTGCCAGCAGTTACTATGGACTAGCGGGGATCTACGAGCAGTACTTC. Its protein is CASSYYGLAGIYEQYF.

This clone was seen at least ten times. J is TRBJ2-5 and V is TRBV4-2; D may be TRBD1 or TRBD2 (6 bases each). This CDR3 has 15 residues. The germline CDR1 and CDR2 sequences are LGHNA and YNFKEQ. Trimming stripped 1 base from V and 2 bases from J, with 11 bases between. CDR3 bases: TGTGCCAGCAGCCAAGCGGGGGCCGAACAAGAGACCCAGTACTTC. Its protein product is CASSQAGAEQETQYF.

This clone was observed at least ten times. This may arise from a read error, as a much more abundant clone is one base away. The chain employs TRBV27 and TRBJ2-5, with D perhaps TRBD1 or TRBD2 (6 bases each). In germline, CDR1 is MNHEY, CDR2 SMNVEV (reference sequence). The CDR3 runs to 14 residues. The CDR3: CAGSSGAGKETQYF. The DNA for the CDR3 is TGTGCCGGCAGTTCAGGGGCGGGGAAAGAGACCCAGTACTTC.

This chain uses TRBV3-1 with TRBJ1-2; 7 bases are a match to TRBD1. Germline V gene lookup returns CDR1 LGHDT and CDR2 YNNKEL (reference sequence). V lost 7 bases, J lost 6 bases, and 8 bases stayed unmatched. There are 13 residues in the CDR3. The CDR3: CASIPTGSDGYTF. The CDR3 bases are TGTGCCAGCATCCCGACAGGGTCGGATGGCTACACCTTC.

The J gene is TRBJ1-1, the V gene TRBV28; maybe TRBD1 (6 bases). Trimming cost V 5 bases and J 7 bases, with 20 bases left between them. The CDR3 sequence is 15 residues long. The germline V gene has CDR1 MDHEN and CDR2 SYDVKM. The CDR3 sequence is CASSPSTVGALEAFF. The DNA of the CDR3 is TGTGCCAGCAGTCCCTCTACAGTGGGGGCGCTTGAAGCTTTCTTT.

This clone was counted many times. The V and J genes are TRBV7-6 and TRBJ2-1; TRBD2 agrees at 14 bases. V trimming: 4 bases; J trimming: 5 bases; junction bases outside the gene matches: 10. The CDR3 runs 18 residues. The germline V gene has CDR1 SGHVS and CDR2 FNYEAQ. CDR3 sequence (DNA): TGTGCCAGCAGCTCCGATTTCCCGACTAGCGGGAGGGACAATGAGCAGTTCTTC. Amino acids: CASSSDFPTSGRDNEQFF.

This clone was recorded many times. V is TRBV7-9 and J is TRBJ2-7; a possible D gene is TRBD2 (6 bases). Germline V lookup: CDR1 SEHNR, CDR2 FQNEAQ (reference sequence). Trimming shortened V by 5 bases and J by 4 bases, and 9 bases separated the two germline ends. CDR3 length: 12 amino acids. DNA of the CDR3: TGTGCCAGCAGCACCAGCGGGTACGAGCAGTACTTC. This translates into CASSTSGYEQYF. Combining the CDR3 with reference TRBV7-9 and TRBJ2-7 gives the whole variable domain DTGVSQNPRHKITKRGQNVTFRCDPISEHNRLYWYRQTLGQGPEFLTYFQNEAQLEKSRLLSDRFSAERPKGSFSTLEIQRTEQGDSAMYLCASSTSGYEQYFGPGTRLTVT.

This clone was observed a few times. A much larger clone lies one base from this, so it may be a read error. The V gene is TRBV28, the J gene TRBJ2-2; TRBD1 is a possible D gene (5 bases). The CDR3 is made up of 16 amino acids. With 5 bases removed from V and 2 bases from J, the gap between germline ends came to 15 bases. The germline V gene has CDR1 MDHEN and CDR2 SYDVKM. The CDR3 DNA sequence: TGTGCCAGCAGTCCATCGACATGGGGCAACACCGGGGAGCTGTTTTTT. Residues: CASSPSTWGNTGELFF.

The chain's CDR3 is CSASGTLALNYGYTF. The CDR3, as DNA: TGCAGTGCTAGCGGTACACTTGCCCTTAACTATGGCTACACCTTC. V usage is TRBV20-1 and J usage is TRBJ1-2; D unclear. Looked up from germline, CDR1 is DFQATT and CDR2 is SNEGSKA (reference sequence). V lost 3 bases and J lost 1, with 15 bases in between. The CDR3 extends over 15 amino acids.

This clone has at least ten counts. In DNA form, the CDR3 reads TGTGCCACCAGTGACCGGACAGGGGGAGGTGAAGATACGCAGTATTTT. Amino acids: CATSDRTGGGEDTQYF. The chain carries TRBV24-1 and TRBJ2-3, with 10 bases aligning to TRBD1. There are 16 residues in the CDR3. V lost 4 bases and J lost 5; bases outside the gene matches: 8. Germline CDR1 and CDR2: KGHDR and SFDVKD.

This clone occurred many times. The chain links TRBV25-1 to TRBJ2-2; TRBD2 agrees at 9 bases. Germline V gene lookup returns CDR1 MGHDK and CDR2 SYGVNS. V was pared by 2 bases and J by 3 bases, with 4 bases of the junction left unmatched. CDR3 length: 16 amino acids. As DNA, the CDR3 is TGTGCCAGCAGTGAAATAATAGCGGGAGACACCGGGGAGCTGTTTTTT. This translates into CASSEIIAGDTGELFF.

In its sample, this clone was seen many times. The rearrangement joins TRBV7-9 to TRBJ1-2, with D perhaps matching TRBD1 (5 bases). Trimming shortened V by 1 base and J by 3 bases, and 9 bases separated the two germline ends. Germline assignment: CDR1 SEHNR and CDR2 FQNEAQ (reference sequence). This CDR3 region has 14 residues. DNA of the CDR3: TGTGCCAGCAGCTTAGGTACAGGCTACTATGGCTACACCTTC. Translation gives CASSLGTGYYGYTF.

This clone was seen ten or more times. V usage is TRBV6-1 and J usage is TRBJ2-1; D is unresolved. The V end lost 2 bases, the J end lost 1 base, and 15 bases lay between the germline ends. Germline V CDR1 and CDR2: MNHNS, SASEGT. The CDR3 runs 17 residues. CDR3 sequence: CASSESALQASYNEQFF. The DNA of the CDR3 is TGTGCCAGCAGTGAATCGGCCCTTCAGGCATCCTACAATGAGCAGTTCTTC.

CDR3 region: CAWSVPPGLAGELGKNIQYF. The CDR3, as DNA: TGTGCCTGGAGTGTCCCCCCAGGGCTAGCGGGAGAATTGGGCAAAAACATTCAGTACTTC. The rearrangement links TRBV30 to TRBJ2-4; TRBD2 aligns across 10 bases. V was pared by 0 bases and J by 3 bases, with 17 bases of the junction left unmatched. Germline V CDR1 and CDR2: GTSNPN, SVGIG (reference sequence). The CDR3 extends over 20 amino acids.

With regard to this clone: Mismatch with germline at one junction end may stem from a read error. The rearrangement uses TRBV30 and TRBJ1-1; no clear D gene. The CDR3 sequence is 13 residues long. Germline loops: CDR1 GTSNPN, CDR2 SVGIG (reference sequence). The CDR3 DNA is TGTGCCTGGAAGAGGCAGCGGAACACTGGAGCTTTCTTT. It translates to CAWKRQRNTGAFF.

In this sample, this clone turned up many times. The J gene is TRBJ2-5, the V gene TRBV3-1; D is perhaps TRBD1 (5 bases). In germline, CDR1 is LGHDT, CDR2 YNNKEL (reference sequence). Deletions cut 5 bases from V and 7 bases from J, with 14 bases between. This CDR3 is 13 amino acids long. The CDR3 protein is CASSYQGQMTQYF. CDR3 nucleotides: TGTGCCAGCAGCTACCAGGGTCAGATGACCCAGTACTTC.

This clone came up many times. This chain joins TRBV6-1 and TRBJ1-4; TRBD1 is a possible D gene (5 bases). Germline CDR1 is MNHNS and CDR2 is SASEGT. CDR3 length: 11 residues. V lost 6 bases and J lost 7, with 6 bases in between. The DNA for the CDR3 is TGTGCCAGCAGGGACACTGAAAAACTGTTTTTT. Residues: CASRDTEKLFF.

This clone has at least ten counts. V gene TRBV27 combines with J gene TRBJ1-2, with no clear D. From germline, CDR1 is MNHEY and CDR2 SMNVEV (reference sequence). CDR3 length equals 13 residues. With 6 bases removed from V and 0 bases from J, the gap between germline ends came to 8 bases. CDR3 nucleotide sequence: TGTGCCAGCAGAAGTCATTCTAACTATGGCTACACCTTC. Translating gives CASRSHSNYGYTF.

The J gene is TRBJ1-2, the V gene TRBV7-9; 9 bases agree with TRBD1. With V trimmed by 4 bases and J by 4 bases, 4 bases remained unmatched. CDR1 and CDR2 (germline): SEHNR, FQNEAQ (reference sequence). The CDR3 loop spans 14 amino acids. The CDR3 bases are TGTGCCAGCAGCTCCGAGACAGGGGGCTATGGCTACACCTTC. Encoded protein: CASSSETGGYGYTF.